The entry below gives a single T cell receptor (beta chain) sequence along with its context. This sample is part of a study of OX40 agonist ivuxolimab in advanced cancers. Study-level background: Enrollees could have had prior anti-PD-1, anti-PD-L1 or anti-CTLA-4 therapy, which more than 30% had received.

Data came from immunoSEQ multiplex PCR; TCRdb stores just in-frame clones and leaves some out. The sample includes around 56,000 clones, under 85% of them seen just once. Germline loops: CDR1 SGHDN, CDR2 FVKESK. After removal of 2 bases from V and 5 bases from J, the junction contained 6 bases not matched to a gene. The CDR3 loop spans 14 amino acids. Sequences were derived from CD4+ or CD8+ T cells sorted from blood, sampled in a trial of the OX40 agonist ivuxolimab. The receptor comes from an adult with an advanced solid tumor such as melanoma, head and neck, liver or kidney cancer. V and J are TRBV14 and TRBJ2-7; TRBD2 matches 7 bases. The CDR3 sequence: CASSQSREPNEQYF. In nucleotides, the CDR3 is TGTGCCAGCAGCCAATCGCGGGAGCCCAACGAGCAGTACTTC.